The rows below give T cell receptor beta chains drawn from one sample of a study of blood T cell repertoires in COVID-19. Measured with immunoSEQ multiplex PCR; TCRdb has only the in-frame clones, and not every one. The sample yields 150,000 or so clones, 84% seen once. The sequencing sample was made of PBMCs or T cells enriched from blood (not recorded which). The source is a man aged 50-60 years who had recovered from COVID-19. Both conserved end residues are part of each CDR3. The D gene is left open where the match is weak. Some rows have no size entry. The others give once, few or many, or a class for an expanded clone.

D	size	V	J	CDR3	DNA
TRBD1	.	TRBV10-1	TRBJ1-4	CASSPVSTDRGKVGTNEKLFF	TGCGCCAGCAGCCCCGTCAGTACGGACAGGGGAAAAGTAGGGACTAATGAAAAACTGTTTTTT
.	.	TRBV7-9	TRBJ2-7	CASSHSPPYEQYF	TGTGCCAGCAGTCACTCCCCGCCCTACGAGCAGTACTTC
TRBD1	.	TRBV27	TRBJ2-7	CASSLSTGLVSYEQYF	TGTGCCAGCAGTTTATCGACAGGGCTGGTGTCCTACGAGCAGTACTTC
.	.	TRBV6-5	TRBJ2-3	CASRITKGGANTQYF	TGTGCCAGCAGAATAACGAAGGGGGGGGCGAATACGCAGTATTTT
TRBD1	once	TRBV7-9	TRBJ1-1	CASSSTGDSPEAFF	TGTGCCAGCAGCTCTACAGGGGATTCGCCTGAAGCTTTCTTT
.	.	TRBV3-1/TRBV3-2	TRBJ1-3	CASSQGQVRGNTIYF	TGTGCCAGCAGCCAAGGGCAGGTCAGAGGAAACACCATATATTTT
.	.	TRBV28	TRBJ1-5	CASSLRVGGVQPQHF	TGTGCCAGCAGTCTAAGGGTCGGGGGGGTTCAGCCCCAGCATTTT
.	.	TRBV12-3/TRBV12-4	TRBJ1-6	CASRTSGDSPLHF	TGTGCCAGCAGGACCTCGGGGGATTCACCCCTCCACTTT
TRBD1	.	TRBV25-1	TRBJ2-7	CASGPFQGAGYEQYF	TGTGCCAGCGGACCCTTCCAGGGGGCAGGGTACGAGCAGTACTTC
TRBD2	.	TRBV7-9	TRBJ2-1	CASSLASAGGRNEQFF	TGTGCCAGCAGCTTAGCTTCCGCGGGGGGTAGGAATGAGCAGTTCTTC
TRBD1	once	TRBV15	TRBJ1-2	CATSRGPAGTGYGYTF	TGTGCCACCAGCAGGGGTCCTGCAGGGACAGGCTATGGCTACACCTTC
.	.	TRBV6-1	TRBJ1-1	CASSDRGFTEAFF	TGTGCCAGCAGTGACAGGGGTTTCACTGAAGCTTTCTTT
.	.	TRBV18	TRBJ1-4	CASSPLEGNGEKLFF	TGTGCCAGCTCACCACTCGAGGGTAATGGGGAAAAACTGTTTTTT
.	.	TRBV7-9	TRBJ1-1	CASINGVYDTEAFF	TGTGCCAGCATCAACGGGGTTTACGACACTGAAGCTTTCTTT
.	few	TRBV3-1/TRBV3-2	TRBJ1-1	CASSQDRKNTEAFF	TGTGCCAGCAGCCAAGACAGGAAAAACACTGAAGCTTTCTTT
TRBD2	.	TRBV19	TRBJ2-3	CASSATTSGVTDTQYF	TGTGCCAGTAGTGCAACGACTAGCGGGGTAACAGATACGCAGTATTTT
.	.	TRBV6-6	TRBJ2-3	CASRAGNTDTQYF	TGTGCCAGCAGGGCAGGGAACACAGATACGCAGTATTTT
TRBD2	.	TRBV7-2	TRBJ2-1	CASSRTSGGYNEQFF	TGTGCCAGCAGCCGGACTAGCGGGGGGTACAATGAGCAGTTCTTC
TRBD2	.	TRBV4-2	TRBJ2-2	CASSQPPGRGGTGELFF	TGTGCCAGCAGCCAACCCCCCGGGAGGGGGGGGACCGGGGAGCTGTTTTTT
TRBD1	.	TRBV6-6	TRBJ2-4	CASSPRTGMVSKNIQYF	TGTGCCAGCAGTCCACGGACAGGGATGGTTTCCAAAAACATTCAGTACTTC
TRBD2	.	TRBV3-1/TRBV3-2	TRBJ2-5	CASSQDGTSGAETQYF	TGTGCCAGCAGCCAAGACGGGACTAGCGGGGCCGAGACCCAGTACTTC
TRBD1	.	TRBV6-6	TRBJ1-1	CASSRSDRGNTEAFF	TGTGCCAGCAGTCGTTCTGACAGGGGGAACACTGAAGCTTTCTTT
.	.	TRBV7-2	TRBJ2-1	CASSLGLGSHNEQFF	TGTGCCAGCAGCTTAGGACTAGGTTCCCACAATGAGCAGTTCTTC
.	few	TRBV7-9	TRBJ2-5	CASSLQGTLETQYF	TGTGCCAGCAGCTTACAGGGTACTCTTGAGACCCAGTACTTC
TRBD2	.	TRBV4-1	TRBJ2-5	CASSQAPGLAGLQETQYF	TGCGCCAGCAGCCAAGCACCAGGGCTAGCGGGGTTACAAGAGACCCAGTACTTC
TRBD1	.	TRBV18	TRBJ1-6	CASSLQGAGNSPLHF	TGTGCCAGCTCACTACAGGGGGCGGGTAATTCACCCCTCCACTTT
TRBD1	.	TRBV28	TRBJ1-1	CASRDRGRITFF	TGTGCCAGCAGGGACAGGGGGCGGATAACTTTCTTT
TRBD1	many	TRBV5-1	TRBJ1-6	CASSPGTVNSPLHF	TGCGCCAGCAGCCCAGGGACAGTTAATTCACCCCTCCACTTT
.	.	TRBV4-1	TRBJ2-7	CASSQPGQKIYEQYF	TGCGCCAGCAGCCAACCGGGACAAAAAATTTACGAGCAGTACTTC
TRBD2	.	TRBV5-1	TRBJ2-1	CASGSGTSANEQFF	TGCGCCAGCGGCTCCGGGACTAGCGCCAATGAGCAGTTCTTC
.	.	TRBV27	TRBJ1-6	CASSLSPAGGDHNSPLHF	TGTGCCAGCAGTTTATCCCCGGCTGGGGGGGATCATAATTCACCCCTCCACTTT
.	once	TRBV19	TRBJ2-1	CASSIRVNEQFF	TGTGCCAGTAGTATCAGGGTCAATGAGCAGTTCTTC
.	.	TRBV2	TRBJ1-2	CASIISAGVNYGYTF	TGTGCCAGCATTATCAGCGCGGGGGTTAACTATGGCTACACCTTC
.	.	TRBV27	TRBJ2-2	CASSLSGLTGNTGELFF	TGTGCCAGCAGTTTGTCCGGACTCACTGGGAACACCGGGGAGCTGTTTTTT
.	.	TRBV3-1/TRBV3-2	TRBJ1-3	CASSQDNSGNTIYF	TGTGCCAGCAGCCAAGACAACTCTGGAAACACCATATATTTT
.	.	TRBV9	TRBJ1-1	CASSVEGERSTEAFF	TGTGCCAGCAGCGTAGAGGGGGAAAGAAGCACTGAAGCTTTCTTT
.	.	TRBV15	TRBJ1-5	CATSRGGGRQPQHF	TGTGCCACCAGCAGGGGCGGGGGCCGGCAGCCCCAGCATTTT
TRBD1	.	TRBV9	TRBJ1-2	CASSVGQGSFYGYTF	TGTGCCAGCAGCGTTGGACAGGGATCGTTCTATGGCTACACCTTC
TRBD1	.	TRBV6-5	TRBJ2-7	CASRNEQGVWEQYF	TGTGCCAGCAGGAACGAACAGGGGGTGTGGGAGCAGTACTTC
.	.	TRBV30	TRBJ1-1	CAWEEQGNTEAFF	TGTGCCTGGGAAGAGCAGGGGAACACTGAAGCTTTCTTT
TRBD1	.	TRBV19	TRBJ1-3	CASSVTGTGVGNTIYF	TGTGCCAGTAGTGTCACCGGGACAGGGGTTGGAAACACCATATATTTT